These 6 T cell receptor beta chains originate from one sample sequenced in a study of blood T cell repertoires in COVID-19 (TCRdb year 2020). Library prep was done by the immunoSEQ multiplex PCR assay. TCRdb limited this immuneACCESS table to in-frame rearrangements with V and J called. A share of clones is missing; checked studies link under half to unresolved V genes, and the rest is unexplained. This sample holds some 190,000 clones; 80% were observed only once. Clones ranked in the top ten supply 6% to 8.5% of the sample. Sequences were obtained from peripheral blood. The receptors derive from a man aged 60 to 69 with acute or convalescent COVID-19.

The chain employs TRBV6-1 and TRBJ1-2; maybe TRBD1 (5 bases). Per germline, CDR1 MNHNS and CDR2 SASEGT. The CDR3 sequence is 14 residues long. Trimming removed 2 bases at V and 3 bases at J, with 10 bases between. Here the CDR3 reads CASSERRADYGYTF. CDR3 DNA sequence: TGTGCCAGCAGTGAACGCAGGGCCGACTATGGCTACACCTTC.

The CDR3 spells CASSQDNNQPQHF. CDR3 coding DNA: TGCGCCAGCAGCCAAGATAATAATCAGCCCCAGCATTTT. The V gene is TRBV4-3, the J gene TRBJ1-5; D call uncertain. The germline V gene has CDR1 LGHNA and CDR2 YSLEER. Trimming left V 0 bases short and J 4 bases short, with 4 bases between. The CDR3 covers 13 residues.

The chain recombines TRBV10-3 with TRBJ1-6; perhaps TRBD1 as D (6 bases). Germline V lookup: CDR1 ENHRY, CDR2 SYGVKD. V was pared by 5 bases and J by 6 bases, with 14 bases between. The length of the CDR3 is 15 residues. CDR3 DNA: TGTGCCATCAGTCGAGAGGGGACACCTAATTCACCCCTCCACTTT. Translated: CAISREGTPNSPLHF.

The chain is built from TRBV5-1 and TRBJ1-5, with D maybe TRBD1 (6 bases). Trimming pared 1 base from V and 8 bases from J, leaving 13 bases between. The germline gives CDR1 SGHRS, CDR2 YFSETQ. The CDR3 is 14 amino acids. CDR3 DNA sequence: TGCGCCAGCAGCTTGCAGGGGCCTCAGGAGCCCCAGCATTTT. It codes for CASSLQGPQEPQHF.

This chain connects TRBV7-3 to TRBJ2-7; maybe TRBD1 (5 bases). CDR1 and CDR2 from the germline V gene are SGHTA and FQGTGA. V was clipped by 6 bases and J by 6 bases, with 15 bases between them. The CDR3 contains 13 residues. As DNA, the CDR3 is TGTGCCAGCAGGTCGCCAGGGCAAGGCGAGCAGTACTTC. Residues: CASRSPGQGEQYF.

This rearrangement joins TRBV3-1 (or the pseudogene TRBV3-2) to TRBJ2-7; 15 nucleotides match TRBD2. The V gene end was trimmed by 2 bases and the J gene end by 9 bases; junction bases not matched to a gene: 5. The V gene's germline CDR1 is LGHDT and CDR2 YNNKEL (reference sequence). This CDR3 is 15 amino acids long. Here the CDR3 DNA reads TGTGCCAGCAGCCAACCGGGACTAGCGGGAGGTATGCAGTACTTC. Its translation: CASSQPGLAGGMQYF.